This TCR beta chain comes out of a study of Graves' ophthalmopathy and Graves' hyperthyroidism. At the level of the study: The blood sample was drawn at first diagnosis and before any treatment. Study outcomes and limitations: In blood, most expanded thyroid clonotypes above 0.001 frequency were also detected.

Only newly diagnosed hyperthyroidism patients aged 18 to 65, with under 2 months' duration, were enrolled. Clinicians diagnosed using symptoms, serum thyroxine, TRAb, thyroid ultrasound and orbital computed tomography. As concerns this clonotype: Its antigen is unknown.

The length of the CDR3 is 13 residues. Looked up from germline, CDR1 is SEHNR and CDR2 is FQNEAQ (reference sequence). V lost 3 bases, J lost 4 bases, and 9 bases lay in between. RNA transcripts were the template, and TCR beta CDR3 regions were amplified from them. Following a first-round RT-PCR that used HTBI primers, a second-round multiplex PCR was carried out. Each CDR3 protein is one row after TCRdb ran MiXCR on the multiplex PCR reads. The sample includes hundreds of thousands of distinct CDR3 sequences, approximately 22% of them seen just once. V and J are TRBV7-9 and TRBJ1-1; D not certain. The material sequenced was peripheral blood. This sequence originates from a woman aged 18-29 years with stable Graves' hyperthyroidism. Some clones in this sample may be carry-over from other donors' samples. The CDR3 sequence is CASSFMGSTEAFF. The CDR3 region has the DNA TGTGCCAGCAGCTTTATGGGATCCACTGAAGCTTTCTTT.